This section outlines one TCR beta chain sequence together with its context. Its antigen is undetermined. Amplified TCR beta CDR3 regions derived from RNA transcripts. First-round RT-PCR targeting the TCR CDR3 was performed with the HTBI primer set. MiXCR was run by TCRdb on the multiplex PCR reads, yielding one entry per CDR3 protein. Of around 540,000 distinct CDR3 sequences in the sample, about 16% were seen once. The data were obtained in a study of T cells in Graves' hyperthyroidism and ophthalmopathy. Points from the study as a whole: The model identified upcoming ophthalmopathy a median 6.5 months ahead of onset.

The V and J ends lost 0 bases and 2 bases respectively, with 10 bases between them. The germline V gene encodes CDR1 LNHNV and CDR2 YYDKDF (reference sequence). The CDR3 consists of 15 residues. Source material: blood. The chain carries TRBV15 and TRBJ2-5; TRBD1 is a possible D gene (5 bases). The origin of this receptor is a woman in her thirties with Graves' ophthalmopathy. Here the CDR3 DNA reads TGTGCCACCAGCAGAGATAGAGGACAACAAGAGACCCAGTACTTC. It is translated as CATSRDRGQQETQYF.